The 28 T cell receptor beta chains below all came from one sample that was sequenced in a study of Graves' ophthalmopathy and Graves' hyperthyroidism. CDR3 regions of TCR beta were amplified from RNA transcripts. An opening RT-PCR round employed HTBI primers and preceded a second-round multiplex PCR. TCRdb independently ran MiXCR on the multiplex PCR reads; one entry per CDR3 protein. The data hold roughly 610,000 distinct CDR3 sequences, with about 24% observed a single time. Sequences were obtained from peripheral blood. The receptors were gathered from a woman younger than 30 with stable Graves' hyperthyroidism. Some clones in this sample may be carry-over from other donors' samples.

This clonotype was counted ten times or more. The V and J genes are TRBV6-1 and TRBJ2-7; no firm D call. The germline gives CDR1 MNHNS, CDR2 SASEGT. The CDR3 is 14 amino acids. V dropped 0 bases and J dropped 3 bases, with 9 bases sitting between them. The CDR3 is CASSEAAQLYEQYF. The DNA for the CDR3 is TGTGCCAGCAGTGAAGCCGCGCAGCTCTACGAGCAGTACTTC.

This chain connects TRBV28 to TRBJ1-1, with a weak D call TRBD1 (6 bases). This CDR3 is 14 amino acids long. Germline-derived CDR1 and CDR2 are MDHEN and SYDVKM. V was trimmed by 6 bases and J by 7 bases, leaving 18 bases between them. The CDR3 region is CASRPQGGMSEAFF. The CDR3 DNA sequence: TGTGCCAGCAGGCCACAGGGTGGGATGAGTGAAGCTTTCTTT.

Many counts were recorded for this clonotype. The CDR3 is CAIRTGANYGYTF. The CDR3 DNA reads TGTGCCATCAGGACAGGGGCGAACTATGGCTACACCTTC. The rearrangement links TRBV10-3 to TRBJ1-2; 8 bases match TRBD1. The CDR3 has 13 amino acids. Germline CDR1 ENHRY, CDR2 SYGVKD. Losses at the gene ends were 6 bases for V and 2 bases for J; bases not matched to a gene: 2.

Many counts were recorded for this clonotype. The chain links TRBV19 to TRBJ1-1; tentative D call: TRBD1 (6 bases). The CDR3 is 13 amino acids. Trimming took off 6 bases at V and 3 bases at J, with 11 bases between the two ends. Germline-derived CDR1 and CDR2 are LNHDA and SQIVND (reference sequence). The CDR3 bases are TGTGCCAGTAGCCGGACAGCCTACACTGAAGCTTTCTTT. This gives the protein CASSRTAYTEAFF. Filled out from reference TRBV19 and TRBJ1-1, the complete variable domain reads DGGITQSPKYLFRKEGQNVTLSCEQNLNHDAMYWYRQDPGQGLRLIYYSQIVNDFQKGDIAEGYSVSREKKESFPLTVTSAQKNPTAFYLCASSRTAYTEAFFGQGTRLTVV.

J is TRBJ2-7 and V is TRBV14; TRBD2 might be the D (5 bases). This CDR3 is 15 amino acids long. Trimming pared 2 bases from V and 4 bases from J, leaving 15 bases between. Germline CDR1 SGHDN, CDR2 FVKESK. This chain's CDR3 is CASSQQPGKIYEQYF. The CDR3 coding sequence is TGTGCCAGCAGCCAACAACCCGGGAAGATATACGAGCAGTACTTC.

This clonotype was recorded at least ten times. The chain uses TRBV20-1 and TRBJ2-7, with D perhaps TRBD1 (6 bases). The germline V gene has CDR1 DFQATT and CDR2 SNEGSKA (reference sequence). The CDR3 totals 16 residues. Trimming took off 4 bases at V and 4 bases at J, with 23 bases between the two ends. This CDR3 is CSATPTGLGSVYEQYF. CDR3 nucleotide sequence: TGCAGTGCTACCCCAACAGGGCTAGGTAGTGTGTACGAGCAGTACTTC.

The chain has TRBV20-1 and TRBJ1-2, with TRBD1 matching 8 bases. This CDR3 comprises 12 residues. CDR1 DFQATT and CDR2 SNEGSKA come from the germline V gene (reference sequence). V lost 6 bases to trimming and J lost 8 bases; unmatched junction nucleotides: 8. CDR3 loop: CSATGQAGGYTF. The CDR3 DNA sequence: TGCAGTGCCACGGGACAGGCTGGCGGCTACACCTTC.

This clonotype has more than one count but fewer than ten. This sequence joins TRBV10-3 and TRBJ2-7, with 7 bases identical to TRBD1. The CDR3 length is 14 residues. The J segment lost 3 bases and the V segment lost 2 bases, leaving 4 bases of the junction unmatched. Germline V gives CDR1 ENHRY, CDR2 SYGVKD. The CDR3 nucleotides read TGTGCCATCAGTGAGGGACAGGCCCTCTACGAGCAGTACTTC. Protein sequence: CAISEGQALYEQYF.

This clonotype appeared many times. V and J are TRBV11-2 and TRBJ2-5; 11 bases are shared with TRBD1. The length of the CDR3 is 15 residues. Germline V lookup: CDR1 SGHAT, CDR2 FQNNGV. J lost 5 bases, V lost 5 bases, and 7 bases had no gene match. This CDR3 is CASSTGTGGEETQYF. CDR3 nucleotides: TGTGCCAGCAGCACCGGGACAGGGGGAGAGGAGACCCAGTACTTC.

This clonotype occurred many times. The CDR3: CASSLDEGSTEAFF. In DNA form, the CDR3 reads TGCGCCAGCAGCTTGGACGAGGGGTCCACTGAAGCTTTCTTT. The J gene is TRBJ1-1, the V gene TRBV5-1, with D tentatively TRBD1 (5 bases). Germline V gives CDR1 SGHRS, CDR2 YFSETQ. The CDR3 has 14 amino acids. V lost 0 bases, J lost 4 bases, and 10 bases lay in between.

This clonotype was seen repeatedly, ten times or more. The chain uses TRBV28 and TRBJ2-7; 11 bases align to TRBD2. Losses at the gene ends were 5 bases for V and 3 bases for J; bases not matched to a gene: 9. This CDR3 region has 16 residues. CDR1 is MDHEN, CDR2 SYDVKM, per germline. CDR3 bases: TGTGCCAGCAGTACCGGACGACTAGCGGGGTTCTACGAGCAGTACTTC. Its protein product is CASSTGRLAGFYEQYF.

The sample holds many counts of this clonotype. This chain joins TRBV11-2 and TRBJ2-7, with D maybe TRBD1 (5 bases). Germline V lookup: CDR1 SGHAT, CDR2 FQNNGV. This CDR3 has 15 amino acids. The ends were cut back, 0 bases at V and 2 bases at J, with 11 bases in the middle. The CDR3 protein is CASSLEGPKAYEQYF. CDR3 nucleotides: TGTGCCAGCAGCTTAGAGGGGCCAAAAGCCTACGAGCAGTACTTC.

This clonotype has at least ten counts. CDR3 bases: TGTGCCAGCAGCCGCACCCCCGATACGCAGTATTTT. It codes for CASSRTPDTQYF. This sequence joins TRBV6-1 and TRBJ2-3; D is unresolved. This CDR3 contains 12 residues. CDR1 MNHNS and CDR2 SASEGT come from the germline V gene. Trimming removed 6 bases at V and 6 bases at J, with 10 bases between.

This clonotype was counted many times. This chain connects TRBV7-2 to TRBJ1-1; D gene uncertain. The CDR3 loop spans 15 amino acids. Looked up from germline, CDR1 is SGHTA and CDR2 is FQGNSA. V lost 2 bases, J lost 1 base, and 11 bases lay in between. DNA of the CDR3: TGTGCCAGCAGCTTATATGGATCTAGGAACACTGAAGCTTTCTTT. Its translation is CASSLYGSRNTEAFF.

This clonotype was observed many times. This chain uses TRBV24-1 with TRBJ2-2; D is undetermined. CDR1 is KGHDR, CDR2 SFDVKD, per germline. The CDR3 covers 12 residues. Trimming cost V 2 bases and J 7 bases, with 4 bases left between them. This CDR3 is CATSDWVGELFF. The CDR3 coding sequence is TGTGCCACCAGTGATTGGGTCGGGGAGCTGTTTTTT.

This clonotype appeared many times. V and J are TRBV6-1 and TRBJ1-2; D unclear. This CDR3 comprises 13 residues. The V gene's germline CDR1 is MNHNS and CDR2 SASEGT. Between the trimmed V and J ends, which lost 0 bases and 4 bases, there was a span of 6 bases. The CDR3 DNA is TGTGCCAGCAGTGAAGCCTGGGGCTATGGCTACACCTTC. Protein product: CASSEAWGYGYTF.

This clonotype appeared a few times. J is TRBJ1-1 and V is TRBV4-1; D is perhaps TRBD1 (6 bases). Germline V gene data show CDR1 as MGHRA and CDR2 as YSYEKL. Trimming removed 0 bases from V and 2 bases from J, with 16 bases in between. The CDR3 consists of 17 residues. As DNA, the CDR3 is TGCGCCAGCAGCCAAGATAGTTTGGGACACTTAAACACTGAAGCTTTCTTT. This encodes CASSQDSLGHLNTEAFF.

This clonotype was detected many times. V and J are TRBV6-5 and TRBJ2-5; perhaps TRBD2 as D (5 bases). The CDR3 loop spans 13 amino acids. Germline V gives CDR1 MNHEY, CDR2 SVGAGI. V lost 2 bases and J lost 2, with 6 bases in between. CDR3 in DNA: TGTGCCAGCAGTTACCCGGGACAAGAGACCCAGTACTTC. It yields the protein CASSYPGQETQYF.

This clonotype was recorded many times. In DNA form, the CDR3 reads TGCAGTGCTAGAGACCGGGACAGGGGACAAGCTTTCTTT. It encodes CSARDRDRGQAFF. The rearrangement links TRBV20-1 to TRBJ1-1; 10 bases match TRBD1. There are 13 residues in the CDR3. Trimming took 0 bases from V and 9 from J; bases not matched to a gene: 4. CDR1 is DFQATT and CDR2 is SNEGSKA in the germline V gene (reference sequence).

At least ten counts were recorded for this clonotype. This CDR3 reads CASSAGMTQNTGELFF. The CDR3 nucleotides are TGCGCCAGCTCGGCGGGGATGACTCAGAACACCGGGGAGCTGTTTTTT. The gene calls are TRBV5-1 and TRBJ2-2; D may be TRBD2 (6 bases). Germline-derived CDR1 and CDR2 are SGHRS and YFSETQ. CDR3 length: 16 residues. V shed 7 bases and J shed 1 base, with 17 bases lying between them.

This clonotype occurred many times. The gene calls are TRBV27 and TRBJ1-3; D unresolved. The germline V gene encodes CDR1 MNHEY and CDR2 SMNVEV (reference sequence). V lost 2 bases, J lost 8 bases, and 19 bases lay in between. The CDR3 length is 16 residues. The CDR3 nucleotides read TGTGCCAGCAGTTTAGAGGTGAGGGCACCGATGGACACCATATATTTT. The encoded protein is CASSLEVRAPMDTIYF.

This clonotype was seen repeatedly, ten times or more. V is TRBV6-5 and J is TRBJ2-7, with 10 bases fitting TRBD1. The V gene's germline CDR1 is MNHEY and CDR2 SVGAGI. This CDR3 contains 15 residues. The trim removed 4 bases at V and 6 bases at J, leaving 9 bases unmatched. CDR3 bases: TGTGCCAGCAGTTCCGGGACAGGGGTCCCCTCCGAGCAGTACTTC. Its protein product is CASSSGTGVPSEQYF.

This clonotype was seen at least ten times. This rearrangement joins TRBV6-2 or TRBV6-3 to TRBJ1-5; 12 positions agree with TRBD1. CDR1 is MNHEY and CDR2 is SVGEGT in the germline V gene. There are 15 residues in the CDR3. V lost 6 bases, J lost 6 bases, and 6 bases stayed unmatched. The CDR3 loop reads CASRGGDRGPQPQHF. The CDR3 DNA reads as TGTGCCAGCAGGGGAGGGGACAGGGGGCCTCAGCCCCAGCATTTT.

This clonotype was recorded at least ten times. The genes are TRBV5-1 and TRBJ1-5, with D maybe TRBD1 (5 bases). The ends were cut back, 0 bases at V and 6 bases at J, with 13 bases in the middle. The CDR3 contains 15 residues. The germline V gene encodes CDR1 SGHRS and CDR2 YFSETQ. The CDR3 region is CASSLVAGAGQPQHF. The CDR3 nucleotides are TGCGCCAGCAGCTTGGTAGCCGGGGCAGGTCAGCCCCAGCATTTT.

This clonotype appeared many times. CDR3 DNA sequence: TGTGCCAGCAGCTCCCACGGGGCAGGGGTGTACGAGCAGTACTTC. Translating gives CASSSHGAGVYEQYF. The chain links TRBV11-3 to TRBJ2-7, with D possibly TRBD1 on 6 matching bases. The CDR3 loop spans 15 amino acids. V lost 4 bases and J 4 bases, leaving 17 bases between the germline ends. The germline CDR1 and CDR2 sequences are SGHNT and YENEEA.

The chain has TRBV5-5 and TRBJ2-7; 8 positions agree with TRBD1. This CDR3 has 14 amino acids. V lost 6 bases to trimming and J lost 4 bases; unmatched junction nucleotides: 9. Germline lookup yields CDR1 SGHKS and CDR2 YYEKEE (reference sequence). The CDR3 DNA sequence: TGTGCCAGCACCCGACAGGGGTCCATTTACGAGCAGTACTTC. This sequence encodes CASTRQGSIYEQYF.

This clonotype was seen repeatedly, ten times or more. The chain combines TRBV28 with TRBJ1-2, with a weak D call TRBD1 (5 bases). Deletions cut 3 bases from V and 8 bases from J, with 10 bases between. Germline CDR1 reads MDHEN; CDR2 reads SYDVKM. CDR3 size: 12 residues. The CDR3 sequence: CASSLAGLGYTF. The CDR3, as DNA: TGTGCCAGCAGTTTGGCAGGGCTCGGCTACACCTTC.

In this sample, this clonotype turned up many times. V and J are TRBV20-1 and TRBJ1-5; 11 bases map to TRBD1. CDR1 is DFQATT and CDR2 is SNEGSKA in the germline V gene (reference sequence). The CDR3 contains 14 residues. V lost 6 bases and J lost 6; bases outside the gene matches: 7. The CDR3 region has the DNA TGCAGTGCCAGACCGGGACAGGGGGTTCAGCCCCAGCATTTT. Protein: CSARPGQGVQPQHF.